The 9 T cell receptor beta chains in this list originate from one sample, sequenced in a study of beta chain features in type 1 diabetes. The entirety of the isolated RNA underwent reverse transcription, so expressed TCRB transcripts were sequenced. Data came from immunoSEQ multiplex PCR; TCRdb stores just in-frame clones and leaves some out. Here the sample spans fewer than 900,000 clones, roughly 16% being singletons. Sample: naive CD4+ T cells from blood. The source of these receptors is a woman aged 18-35 years in good health.

This clone was observed a handful of times. This chain connects TRBV7-2 to TRBJ1-2; D gene unclear. Trimming left V 5 bases short and J 8 bases short, with 21 bases between. There are 15 residues in the CDR3. The germline gives CDR1 SGHTA, CDR2 FQGNSA. CDR3 bases: TGTGCCAGCAGCCCTCCTCATAGCAGACGGTTGGGCTACACCTTC. Its translation: CASSPPHSRRLGYTF.

The V and J genes are TRBV27 and TRBJ2-2; 10 nucleotides agree with TRBD1. V lost 6 bases to trimming and J lost 7 bases; unmatched junction nucleotides: 5. The CDR3 totals 14 residues. Germline-derived CDR1 and CDR2 are MNHEY and SMNVEV (reference sequence). The CDR3 protein is CASRDRGSLGELFF. CDR3 sequence (DNA): TGTGCCAGCAGGGACAGGGGGAGCCTCGGGGAGCTGTTTTTT.

Only a few counts were recorded for this clone. The chain joins TRBV5-4 to TRBJ2-5; 14 nucleotides match TRBD2. V was pared by 5 bases and J by 5 bases, with 14 bases of the junction left unmatched. This CDR3 spans 18 amino acids. CDR1 SGHNT and CDR2 YYREEE come from the germline V gene (reference sequence). The CDR3 coding sequence is TGTGCCAGCAGGAAGGGACTAGCGGGAGTGTCACAAAGGGAGACCCAGTACTTC. It is translated as CASRKGLAGVSQRETQYF.

The chain uses TRBV11-2 and TRBJ2-1; TRBD2 might be the D (6 bases). The CDR3 length is 15 residues. CDR1 and CDR2 from the germline V gene are SGHAT and FQNNGV. V shed 5 bases and J shed 4 bases, with 15 bases lying between them. CDR3 sequence (DNA): TGTGCCAGCAGCCCCTCGCGGGACGGGTACAATGAGCAGTTCTTC. It specifies CASSPSRDGYNEQFF.

The chain carries TRBV28 and TRBJ1-3; D gene uncertain. The V end lost 6 bases, the J end lost 8 bases, and 8 bases lay between the germline ends. Germline values: CDR1 MDHEN, CDR2 SYDVKM. This CDR3 has 11 residues. The CDR3 nucleotides read TGTGCCAGCAGCCTGCAGGACACCATATATTTT. It codes for CASSLQDTIYF.

The chain couples TRBV10-3 to TRBJ2-3; 8 bases are a match to TRBD2. J gave up 2 bases and V 0 bases, and 7 bases lay outside the gene matches. Germline CDR1 reads ENHRY; CDR2 reads SYGVKD. The CDR3 length is 17 residues. The CDR3 loop is CAISESGGRRVTDTQYF. The CDR3 DNA reads as TGTGCCATCAGTGAGTCGGGCGGGAGGCGGGTCACAGATACGCAGTATTTT.

This clone has just a few counts. CDR3 coding DNA: TGCGCCAGCAGCCAAGGGGCTGAAGTTTTTCGTTCCGAGCAGTACTTC. Residues: CASSQGAEVFRSEQYF. The rearrangement joins TRBV4-3 to TRBJ2-7; D remains ambiguous. CDR3 length equals 16 residues. Trimming shortened V by 1 base and J by 6 bases, and 19 bases separated the two germline ends. Germline V gene sequence: CDR1 LGHNA, CDR2 YSLEER.

The chain is built from TRBV9 and TRBJ2-4; the D gene could be TRBD1 or TRBD2 (6 bases each). The germline V gene encodes CDR1 SGDLS and CDR2 YYNGEE. Trimming took 1 base from V and 5 from J, leaving 13 bases between them. The CDR3 is 15 residues long. As DNA, the CDR3 is TGTGCCAGCAGCGTATCAGGAAGGGGGGAAAACATTCAGTACTTC. Translation gives CASSVSGRGENIQYF.

This clone was seen only a few times. The chain is built from TRBV2 and TRBJ2-1, with 14 bases matching TRBD2. Germline CDR1 is SNHLY and CDR2 is FYNNEI. Germline trimming cut 8 bases from V and 9 bases from J; bases unmatched to any gene: 9. The CDR3 contains 15 residues. Here the CDR3 reads CASSVGTSGGVEQFF. The CDR3 DNA follows: TGTGCCAGCTCTGTGGGGACTAGCGGGGGTGTTGAGCAGTTCTTC.